This passage covers 12 T cell receptor beta chains from one sample sequenced in a study of identical twins. MiXCR, run by TCRdb on the 5' RACE reads, gives a single entry per CDR3 protein. This sample has some 1,600,000 distinct CDR3 sequences; less than 35% occur once, and the top ten carry about 0.27%. The specimen sequenced was cord blood. These receptors were collected from a newborn girl in good health.

This clonotype was observed a single time. The chain has TRBV4-1 and TRBJ2-1; D possibly uses TRBD1 or TRBD2 (7 bases each). The CDR3 has 17 residues. The ends were cut back, 1 base at V and 10 bases at J, with 23 bases in the middle. Germline assignment: CDR1 MGHRA and CDR2 YSYEKL. In DNA, the CDR3 is TGCGCCAGCAGCCAAGTACCGACAGGGAGGGCCTACTACGAGCAGTTCTTC. Its translation is CASSQVPTGRAYYEQFF.

The chain joins TRBV28 to TRBJ2-1; TRBD2 matches at 9 bases. CDR3 length equals 16 residues. Germline lookup yields CDR1 MDHEN and CDR2 SYDVKM. V gave up 1 base and J gave up 9 bases; unmatched junction bases: 10. CDR3 DNA sequence: TGTGCCAGCAGTTTATTCCCCGGCGGGAGGGCCTTTGAGCAGTTCTTC. Residues: CASSLFPGGRAFEQFF.

V and J are TRBV12-3 or TRBV12-4 and TRBJ2-7; tentatively, D is TRBD1 or TRBD2 (5 bases each). This CDR3 comprises 16 residues. V dropped 6 bases and J dropped 4 bases, with 22 bases sitting between them. The CDR3 here is CASSRTRGHGPYEQYF. CDR3 bases: TGTGCCAGCAGCAGAACGAGGGGTCACGGACCTTACGAGCAGTACTTC.

The gene calls are TRBV7-8 and TRBJ2-3, with a tentative D call TRBD2 (5 bases). The CDR3 extends over 15 amino acids. The germline CDR1 and CDR2 sequences are SGHVS and FQNEAQ. Trimming pared 7 bases from V and 3 bases from J, leaving 17 bases between. CDR3 nucleotide sequence: TGTGCCAGCATCACGGGCAGGATAGCGACAGATACGCAGTATTTT. Protein sequence: CASITGRIATDTQYF.

J is TRBJ1-1 and V is TRBV2, with TRBD1 as a possible D gene (5 bases). CDR1 is SNHLY, CDR2 FYNNEI, per germline. CDR3 length equals 15 residues. Trimming took 2 bases from V and 5 from J, leaving 15 bases between them. The CDR3 loop is CASSENGGRETEAFF. The CDR3 bases are TGTGCCAGCAGTGAAAATGGGGGAAGGGAGACTGAAGCTTTCTTT.

The table lists this clonotype with a few counts. J is TRBJ1-5 and V is TRBV19; D is undetermined. Germline V gene lookup returns CDR1 LNHDA and CDR2 SQIVND (reference sequence). V lost 0 bases and J 11 bases, leaving 11 bases between the germline ends. This CDR3 spans 13 amino acids. CDR3 loop: CASSIDQVWTQHF. CDR3 DNA: TGTGCCAGTAGTATAGACCAGGTATGGACCCAGCATTTT.

This clonotype has just a few counts. The rearrangement links TRBV20-1 to TRBJ1-6; D is ambiguous. Germline assignment: CDR1 DFQATT and CDR2 SNEGSKA (reference sequence). V was shortened by 0 bases and J by 7 bases, with 7 bases between the two germline ends. The CDR3 length is 13 residues. Here the CDR3 DNA reads TGCAGTGCTAGAGATGTTGGAAATTCACCCCTCCACTTT. Translated: CSARDVGNSPLHF.

This clonotype occurred a few times. The rearrangement uses TRBV27 and TRBJ2-7, with TRBD2 matching over 7 bases. The CDR3 extends over 14 amino acids. J gave up 3 bases and V 2 bases, and 4 bases lay outside the gene matches. The germline V gene has CDR1 MNHEY and CDR2 SMNVEV (reference sequence). The CDR3 loop reads CASSLTSVLYEQYF. The CDR3 nucleotides are TGTGCCAGCAGTTTAACTAGCGTCCTCTACGAGCAGTACTTC.

This clonotype turned up a few times. J is TRBJ1-4 and V is TRBV15, with TRBD1 matching over 7 bases. The CDR3 loop spans 15 amino acids. Unmatched junction bases numbered 9, after V lost 3 bases and J lost 8 bases. Germline-derived CDR1 and CDR2 are LNHNV and YYDKDF (reference sequence). The CDR3 loop reads CATSSDRELGEKLFF. Written as DNA, the CDR3 is TGTGCCACCAGCAGCGACAGGGAGTTAGGGGAAAAACTGTTTTTT.

This clonotype was counted a few times. The chain combines TRBV7-9 with TRBJ1-1; D is possibly TRBD1 (6 bases). Germline CDR1 is SEHNR and CDR2 is FQNEAQ (reference sequence). The CDR3 totals 16 residues. Trimming removed 5 bases at V and 0 bases at J, with 16 bases between. The CDR3 sequence: CASSTPGEGMNTEAFF. The CDR3 nucleotides are TGTGCCAGCAGCACCCCAGGGGAGGGGATGAACACTGAAGCTTTCTTT. The full variable domain, its missing parts supplied by reference TRBV7-9 and TRBJ1-1, is DTGVSQNPRHKITKRGQNVTFRCDPISEHNRLYWYRQTLGQGPEFLTYFQNEAQLEKSRLLSDRFSAERPKGSFSTLEIQRTEQGDSAMYLCASSTPGEGMNTEAFFGQGTRLTVV.

Only a few counts were recorded for this clonotype. This sequence joins TRBV20-1 and TRBJ2-3; no firm D call. The germline V and J ends were trimmed by 2 bases and 0 bases, with 15 bases remaining between them. There are 16 residues in the CDR3. Per germline, CDR1 DFQATT and CDR2 SNEGSKA (reference sequence). The CDR3 coding sequence is TGCAGTGCTAGACTTTATGACTTCCCTAGCACAGATACGCAGTATTTT. Its translation: CSARLYDFPSTDTQYF.

The chain combines TRBV14 with TRBJ1-1; D is unresolved. The CDR3 runs to 14 residues. The germline gives CDR1 SGHDN, CDR2 FVKESK. The ends were cut back, 0 bases at V and 2 bases at J, with 7 bases in the middle. DNA of the CDR3: TGTGCCAGCAGCCAAGAGACACCAAACACTGAAGCTTTCTTT. Amino acid sequence: CASSQETPNTEAFF.